This is a list of T cell receptor beta chains from one sample in a study of CD8 T cells in ankylosing spondylitis. TCRdb analysed the 5' RACE reads with MiXCR anew, one entry per CDR3 protein. This table has 25,000 to 35,000 distinct CDR3 sequences, under 40% appearing once. Sequenced material: synovial fluid, either unsorted or a sorted T cell fraction (not recorded which). The source of these receptors is a male donor with ankylosing spondylitis. The CDR3 runs from the conserved cysteine through the conserved F or W. The D gene is left open where the match is weak. Not every row has a clone size; where given, it reads once, few, many or a size class.

v_gene: TRBV18
j_gene: TRBJ2-1
abundance: .
d_gene: TRBD2
CDR3aa: CASSPISGRRYNEQFF
CDR3nt: TGTGCCAGCTCACCTATTAGCGGGAGGCGGTACAATGAGCAGTTCTTC

v_gene: TRBV4-2
j_gene: TRBJ2-1
abundance: few
d_gene: TRBD2
CDR3aa: CASSHLAGNYNEQFF
CDR3nt: TGTGCCAGCAGCCATCTAGCGGGAAATTACAATGAGCAGTTCTTC

v_gene: TRBV7-9
j_gene: TRBJ2-5
abundance: .
d_gene: TRBD1
CDR3aa: CASSYGTGGFVETQYF
CDR3nt: TGTGCCAGCAGCTACGGGACAGGGGGCTTCGTTGAGACCCAGTACTTC

v_gene: TRBV20-1
j_gene: TRBJ2-1
abundance: .
d_gene: TRBD2
CDR3aa: CSARDVAGVNNEQFF
CDR3nt: TGCAGTGCTAGAGATGTAGCGGGAGTAAACAATGAGCAGTTCTTC

v_gene: TRBV10-1
j_gene: TRBJ1-1
abundance: few
d_gene: .
CDR3aa: CASSEGESFTEAFF
CDR3nt: TGCGCCAGCAGTGAAGGGGAGAGTTTCACTGAAGCTTTCTTT

v_gene: TRBV24-1
j_gene: TRBJ2-3
abundance: few
d_gene: TRBD2
CDR3aa: CATSALGTSGKFTDTQYF
CDR3nt: TGTGCCACCAGTGCCCTCGGGACTAGCGGGAAATTTACAGATACGCAGTATTTT

v_gene: TRBV18
j_gene: TRBJ1-1
abundance: .
d_gene: .
CDR3aa: CASSPDPNTEAFF
CDR3nt: TGTGCCAGCTCACCAGATCCGAACACTGAAGCTTTCTTT

v_gene: TRBV7-2
j_gene: TRBJ2-3
abundance: .
d_gene: .
CDR3aa: CASSQRLDTQYF
CDR3nt: TGTGCCAGCAGCCAACGACTAGATACGCAGTATTTT

v_gene: TRBV29-1
j_gene: TRBJ1-6
abundance: .
d_gene: TRBD1
CDR3aa: CSARQGDGNSPLHF
CDR3nt: TGCAGCGCCCGCCAGGGGGATGGCAATTCACCCCTCCACTTT

v_gene: TRBV5-1
j_gene: TRBJ2-1
abundance: .
d_gene: .
CDR3aa: CASSSLMGATSSYNEQFF
CDR3nt: TGCGCCAGCAGCTCGCTTATGGGGGCAACCAGCTCCTACAATGAGCAGTTCTTC